Described below is a single TCR beta chain sequence and its context. What it binds is unknown. Indicated treatment: oral pan-JAK inhibitor, 5-10 mg twice daily. These data belong to a study of CD8+ T cells in alopecia areata. Study background: Percent of scalp involved defined treated patients' severity scores. Study results and limitations: Significant decreases in scalp clonality and expanded CD8+ clones followed tofacitinib treatment.

Trimming removed 7 bases from V and 3 bases from J; junction bases left unmatched: 5. CDR1 is SNHLY, CDR2 FYNNEI, per germline. This CDR3 region has 13 residues. After isolation, RNA underwent reverse transcription to generate cDNA as the sequencing template. Assay used: immunoSEQ multiplex PCR; TCRdb lists only in-frame clones, some missing. Altogether 180,000 or so clones are present, more than 45% being singletons, with the ten largest covering more than 5.5%. The starting material was CD4+ T cells sorted from blood, obtained at week 24, from a patient treated with tofacitinib. V usage is TRBV2 and J usage is TRBJ1-2, with 7 bases lining up with TRBD1. The clonotype was recovered from a human donor with alopecia areata. In DNA form, the CDR3 reads TGTGCCAGCAATCGACAGGGAGACTATGGCTACACCTTC. Its translation: CASNRQGDYGYTF.